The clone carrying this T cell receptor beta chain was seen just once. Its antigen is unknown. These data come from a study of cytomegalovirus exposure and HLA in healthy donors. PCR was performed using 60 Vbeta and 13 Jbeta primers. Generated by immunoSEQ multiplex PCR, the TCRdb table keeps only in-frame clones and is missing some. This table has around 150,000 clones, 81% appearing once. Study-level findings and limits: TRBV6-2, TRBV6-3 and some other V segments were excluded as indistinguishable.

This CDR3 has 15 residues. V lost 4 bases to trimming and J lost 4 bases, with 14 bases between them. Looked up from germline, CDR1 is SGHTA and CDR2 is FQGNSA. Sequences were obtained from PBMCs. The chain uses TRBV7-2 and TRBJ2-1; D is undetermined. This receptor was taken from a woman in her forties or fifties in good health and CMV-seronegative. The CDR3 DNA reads TGTGCCAGCAGCTCCCGAGTGGGCGTATACAATGAGCAGTTCTTC. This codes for CASSSRVGVYNEQFF.